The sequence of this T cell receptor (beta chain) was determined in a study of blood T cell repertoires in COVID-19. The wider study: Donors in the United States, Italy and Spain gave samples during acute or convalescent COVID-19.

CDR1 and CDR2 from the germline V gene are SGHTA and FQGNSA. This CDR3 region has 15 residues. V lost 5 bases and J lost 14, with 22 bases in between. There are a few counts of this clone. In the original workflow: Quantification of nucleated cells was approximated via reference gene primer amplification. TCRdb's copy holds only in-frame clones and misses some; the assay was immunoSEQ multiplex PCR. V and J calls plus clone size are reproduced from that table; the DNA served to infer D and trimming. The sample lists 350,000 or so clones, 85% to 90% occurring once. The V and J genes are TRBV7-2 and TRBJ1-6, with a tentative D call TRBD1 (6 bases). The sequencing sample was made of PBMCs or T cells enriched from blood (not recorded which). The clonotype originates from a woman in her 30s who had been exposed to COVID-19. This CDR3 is CASSPDRPHVSALHF. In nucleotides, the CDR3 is TGTGCCAGCAGCCCCGACAGGCCCCATGTCTCGGCCCTCCACTTT.